Following are 31 T cell receptor beta chains from one sample sequenced in a study of CD8 T cells in Susac syndrome. Random hexamers served to reverse transcribe roughly 0.45 to 1 ug RNA. TCRdb passed the immunoSEQ multiplex PCR reads through MiXCR, listing each CDR3 protein once. In the table there are 95,000 to 150,000 distinct CDR3 sequences, approximately 96% of which are singletons. Source material: CD4+ T cells from PBMCs. These receptors all stem from a human donor with Susac syndrome.

The genes are TRBV12-3 or TRBV12-4 and TRBJ2-1; TRBD2 might be the D (5 bases). The CDR3 runs 14 residues. Deletions cut 9 bases from V and 5 bases from J, with 17 bases between. CDR3 sequence reads: CASTSGYSNNEQFF. The CDR3 DNA is TGTGCCAGTACCTCGGGGTACTCTAACAATGAGCAGTTCTTC.

V usage is TRBV5-1 and J usage is TRBJ2-1; 8 bases agree with TRBD1. V lost 6 bases, J lost 7 bases, and 9 bases stayed unmatched. Germline V gene lookup returns CDR1 SGHRS and CDR2 YFSETQ. The CDR3 has 14 residues. DNA for the CDR3: TGCGCCAGCAAGGGGACAGGAGATTCGAATGAGCAGTTCTTC. Its translation: CASKGTGDSNEQFF.

CDR3 sequence (DNA): TGTGCCAGCAGCTTAGACGGCGGCGGGGCGTACGAGCAGTACTTC. Its protein is CASSLDGGGAYEQYF. V gene TRBV5-4 combines with J gene TRBJ2-7, with D perhaps matching TRBD2 (6 bases). CDR1 and CDR2 (germline): SGHNT, YYREEE (reference sequence). Trimming cost V 2 bases and J 4 bases, with 16 bases left between them. The CDR3 extends over 15 amino acids.

The J gene is TRBJ1-5, the V gene TRBV6-5, with D perhaps matching TRBD1 (5 bases). The germline V gene encodes CDR1 MNHEY and CDR2 SVGAGI. With 0 bases removed from V and 6 bases from J, the gap between germline ends came to 12 bases. The CDR3 covers 15 residues. The DNA for the CDR3 is TGTGCCAGCAGTTACTCCCAGGGTTCCGGTCAGCCCCAGCATTTT. Translation gives CASSYSQGSGQPQHF.

This sequence joins TRBV20-1 and TRBJ2-3; tentative D call: TRBD2 (6 bases). This CDR3 has 13 amino acids. V shed 5 bases and J shed 4 bases, with 13 bases lying between them. The germline V gene has CDR1 DFQATT and CDR2 SNEGSKA (reference sequence). The CDR3 loop reads CSARKEGPDTQYF. For the CDR3, the DNA is TGCAGTGCTCGCAAGGAGGGCCCAGATACGCAGTATTTT.

The chain uses TRBV9 and TRBJ2-3; D may be TRBD1 or TRBD2 (6 bases each). The CDR3 has 15 residues. Germline CDR1 is SGDLS and CDR2 is YYNGEE. V lost 0 bases and J lost 1, with 9 bases in between. The chain's CDR3 is CASSVDRGRTDTQYF. The CDR3 DNA sequence: TGTGCCAGCAGCGTAGATCGGGGGCGCACAGATACGCAGTATTTT. Full variable domain (outside the CDR3, taken from reference TRBV9 and TRBJ2-3): DSGVTQTPKHLITATGQRVTLRCSPRSGDLSVYWYQQSLDQGLQFLIQYYNGEERAKGNILERFSAQQFPDLHSELNLSSLELGDSALYFCASSVDRGRTDTQYFGPGTRLTVL.

The chain joins TRBV3-1 to TRBJ2-1; 7 bases line up with TRBD2. Germline V gene data show CDR1 as LGHDT and CDR2 as YNNKEL (reference sequence). The CDR3 totals 15 residues. J gave up 0 bases and V 4 bases, and 3 bases lay outside the gene matches. This chain's CDR3 is CASSLAGRSYNEQFF. CDR3 DNA sequence: TGTGCCAGCAGCCTAGCGGGCCGCTCCTACAATGAGCAGTTCTTC.

Worth noting for this clonotype: The germline gene is not matched at one end of the junction; a read error may be the cause. The chain is built from TRBV19 and TRBJ1-2, with no clear D. This CDR3 spans 12 amino acids. Germline V CDR1 and CDR2: LNHDA, SQIVND (reference sequence). CDR3 coding DNA: TGTGCCAGTACCGGCGGACTTTATCGCCTCAACTTC. It encodes CASTGGLYRLNF. The full variable domain, completed using reference TRBV19 and TRBJ1-2, is DGGITQSPKYLFRKEGQNVTLSCEQNLNHDAMYWYRQDPGQGLRLIYYSQIVNDFQKGDIAEGYSVSREKKESFPLTVTSAQKNPTAFYLCASTGGLYRLNFGSGTRLTVV.

The J gene is TRBJ2-5, the V gene TRBV6-6, with 7 bases fitting TRBD1. This CDR3 spans 15 amino acids. Germline V gene lookup returns CDR1 MNHNY and CDR2 SVGAGI (reference sequence). V dropped 6 bases and J dropped 2; count of bases not matched to a gene: 9. The CDR3, as DNA: TGTGCCAGCAGATCTCGGGACAGAGCACAAGAGACCCAGTACTTC. It specifies CASRSRDRAQETQYF.

This rearrangement joins TRBV5-5 to TRBJ2-5, with no clear D. From germline, CDR1 is SGHKS and CDR2 YYEKEE (reference sequence). This CDR3 is built from 11 residues. Trimming stripped 2 bases from V and 5 bases from J, with 4 bases between. In DNA form, the CDR3 reads TGTGCCAGCAGCTTTCCGGAGACCCAGTACTTC. Protein product: CASSFPETQYF.

The chain links TRBV6-5 to TRBJ2-1, with 7 bases aligning to TRBD2. Germline CDR1 MNHEY, CDR2 SVGAGI. With 5 bases clipped from V and 0 bases from J, the junction kept 10 bases outside the gene matches. CDR3 length equals 17 residues. DNA for the CDR3: TGTGCCAGCAGTATACCCAGCGGGGCCAGCTCCTACAATGAGCAGTTCTTC. This gives the protein CASSIPSGASSYNEQFF.

This sequence joins TRBV3-1 and TRBJ2-2; D remains unclear. Trimming shortened V by 10 bases and J by 5 bases, and 14 bases separated the two germline ends. The CDR3 loop spans 13 amino acids. The V gene's germline CDR1 is LGHDT and CDR2 YNNKEL (reference sequence). For the CDR3, the DNA is TGTGCCATCCCAGATGATCGGACCGGGGAGCTGTTTTTT. This codes for CAIPDDRTGELFF.

The chain couples TRBV20-1 to TRBJ2-1; TRBD2 matches at 10 bases. CDR3 length equals 14 residues. The V gene's germline CDR1 is DFQATT and CDR2 SNEGSKA (reference sequence). Germline trimming cut 4 bases from V and 4 bases from J; bases unmatched to any gene: 4. CDR3: CSATRTSGYNEQFF. CDR3 nucleotide sequence: TGCAGTGCTACTCGGACTAGCGGATACAATGAGCAGTTCTTC.

The chain links TRBV29-1 to TRBJ2-2, with D unresolved. Trimming left V 2 bases short and J 7 bases short, with 5 bases between. Germline V gives CDR1 SQVTM, CDR2 ANQGSEA. The CDR3 loop spans 11 amino acids. The chain's CDR3 is CSVEFYGELFF. In nucleotides, the CDR3 is TGCAGCGTTGAATTCTACGGGGAGCTGTTTTTT.

The chain couples TRBV4-1 to TRBJ2-7; D unresolved. Trimming took off 3 bases at V and 2 bases at J, with 8 bases between the two ends. Looked up from germline, CDR1 is MGHRA and CDR2 is YSYEKL. The CDR3 is 13 amino acids. As DNA, the CDR3 is TGCGCCAGCAGCCAGGCGGCCGCCTACGAGCAGTACTTC. Residues: CASSQAAAYEQYF.

The CDR3 DNA reads as TGTGCCAGCAGCTCCGGAGTCCTAGCGGGAGTTGGGGCCAACGTCCTGACTTTC. It specifies CASSSGVLAGVGANVLTF. This chain links TRBV7-3 with TRBJ2-6; TRBD2 agrees at 10 bases. Germline-derived CDR1 and CDR2 are SGHTA and FQGTGA. The V gene end was trimmed by 4 bases and the J gene end by 3 bases; junction bases not matched to a gene: 9. The CDR3 spans 18 residues.

This chain uses TRBV7-2 with TRBJ1-1; D is undetermined. CDR3 length: 14 amino acids. CDR1 is SGHTA and CDR2 is FQGNSA in the germline V gene. The V end lost 3 bases, the J end lost 0 bases, and 8 bases lay between the germline ends. CDR3 sequence: CASSFSLLNTEAFF. The CDR3 DNA follows: TGTGCCAGCAGCTTCAGCCTACTGAACACTGAAGCTTTCTTT.

The chain uses TRBV20-1 and TRBJ2-3, with a possible D match to TRBD1 (6 bases). CDR1 and CDR2 from the germline V gene are DFQATT and SNEGSKA (reference sequence). Trimming took off 2 bases at V and 0 bases at J, with 18 bases between the two ends. The CDR3 is 17 amino acids. The CDR3 reads CSARRKVQGRSTDTQYF. In DNA, the CDR3 is TGCAGTGCTAGACGCAAGGTTCAGGGGCGAAGCACAGATACGCAGTATTTT.

The chain carries TRBV10-3 and TRBJ2-1; 12 bases match TRBD2. CDR1 is ENHRY, CDR2 SYGVKD, per germline. The CDR3 has 14 residues. Losses at the gene ends were 7 bases for V and 9 bases for J; bases not matched to a gene: 7. The CDR3 protein is CAIMGTSGSGEQFF. The CDR3 DNA sequence: TGTGCCATCATGGGGACTAGCGGGTCAGGTGAGCAGTTCTTC.

The chain combines TRBV20-1 with TRBJ2-5; D gene uncertain. V was clipped by 5 bases and J by 1 base, with 14 bases between them. CDR1 and CDR2 (germline): DFQATT, SNEGSKA (reference sequence). This CDR3 has 14 residues. In DNA form, the CDR3 reads TGCAGTGCTCTCTCCGGTGGCCCCCAAGAGACCCAGTACTTC. It encodes CSALSGGPQETQYF.

The J gene is TRBJ1-5, the V gene TRBV18; no clear D gene. This CDR3 has 17 amino acids. CDR1 KGHSH and CDR2 LQKENI come from the germline V gene. V lost 4 bases and J 0 bases, leaving 16 bases between the germline ends. The CDR3 nucleotides read TGTGCCAGCTCACGATCTGGATCTCAAAATAGCAATCAGCCCCAGCATTTT. It translates to CASSRSGSQNSNQPQHF.

The V gene is TRBV20-1, the J gene TRBJ2-3; TRBD1 is a possible D gene (5 bases). The CDR3 has 14 residues. The ends were cut back, 5 bases at V and 1 base at J, with 13 bases in the middle. Germline-derived CDR1 and CDR2 are DFQATT and SNEGSKA (reference sequence). CDR3 DNA: TGCAGTGCTGTTTGGCAGGGCGGCACAGATACGCAGTATTTT. It codes for CSAVWQGGTDTQYF.

The rearrangement joins TRBV28 to TRBJ2-7; D gene uncertain. Germline values: CDR1 MDHEN, CDR2 SYDVKM. The CDR3 has 13 amino acids. V was pared by 7 bases and J by 7 bases, with 17 bases between. DNA of the CDR3: TGTGCCAGCACCCTCTCGGGCGGCTCAGAGCAGTACTTC. Amino acid sequence: CASTLSGGSEQYF.

V usage is TRBV7-9 and J usage is TRBJ2-1, with TRBD1 matching 8 bases. The germline V gene has CDR1 SEHNR and CDR2 FQNEAQ (reference sequence). V shed 3 bases and J 6 bases; nucleotides not matched to a gene: 10. The CDR3 is 16 residues long. The CDR3 bases are TGTGCCAGCAGCTTGATAATTGGACAGGGCGGCAATGAGCAGTTCTTC. Translation: CASSLIIGQGGNEQFF.

The chain carries TRBV12-3 or TRBV12-4 and TRBJ1-2, with TRBD1 matching over 8 bases. The CDR3 length is 14 residues. Trimming removed 5 bases from V and 8 bases from J; junction bases left unmatched: 10. The chain's CDR3 is CASSPSGQAEGYTF. CDR3 DNA: TGTGCCAGCAGTCCTTCGGGACAGGCAGAGGGCTACACCTTC.

This chain links TRBV5-1 with TRBJ2-6; 7 bases match TRBD2. CDR1 SGHRS and CDR2 YFSETQ come from the germline V gene. This CDR3 has 18 amino acids. With V trimmed by 0 bases and J by 0 bases, 6 bases remained unmatched. The CDR3 spells CASSLGPGGPSGANVLTF. CDR3 in DNA: TGCGCCAGCAGCTTGGGGCCGGGAGGCCCCTCTGGGGCCAACGTCCTGACTTTC.

V gene TRBV7-9 combines with J gene TRBJ1-2, with 12 bases that match TRBD1. Germline V gives CDR1 SEHNR, CDR2 FQNEAQ (reference sequence). Trimming removed 4 bases from V and 5 bases from J; junction bases left unmatched: 11. The CDR3 totals 17 residues. The CDR3 DNA reads as TGTGCCAGCAGCTCCGCCGGGACAGGGGGCTTTGGGTATGGCTACACCTTC. It encodes CASSSAGTGGFGYGYTF.

The gene calls are TRBV10-3 and TRBJ1-3; D gene ambiguous. This CDR3 has 13 amino acids. The germline V and J ends were trimmed by 7 bases and 0 bases, with 7 bases remaining between them. Looked up from germline, CDR1 is ENHRY and CDR2 is SYGVKD. The chain's CDR3 is CAITGSSGNTIYF. CDR3 bases: TGTGCCATCACCGGCAGCTCTGGAAACACCATATATTTT.

The rearrangement joins TRBV29-1 to TRBJ2-1; 7 bases fit TRBD2. V lost 5 bases and J lost 2; bases outside the gene matches: 3. CDR3 length: 13 residues. Germline V CDR1 and CDR2: SQVTM, ANQGSEA. The CDR3, as DNA: TGCAGCGTTAGGCGGGGGACCTACAATGAGCAGTTCTTC. Translation: CSVRRGTYNEQFF.

The V and J genes are TRBV24-1 and TRBJ2-1, with TRBD1 matching over 10 bases. The germline CDR1 and CDR2 sequences are KGHDR and SFDVKD. The J segment lost 8 bases and the V segment lost 4 bases, leaving 7 bases of the junction unmatched. This CDR3 has 15 residues. As DNA, the CDR3 is TGTGCCACCAGTGACTTAGGGACAGGGGTCGATGAGCAGTTCTTC. Translated, it gives CATSDLGTGVDEQFF.

The CDR3 DNA sequence: TGTGCCAGCAGTGAAGCAGCAGGTTATGGCTACACCTTC. It yields the protein CASSEAAGYGYTF. The gene calls are TRBV6-1 and TRBJ1-2; D gene unclear. Between the trimmed V and J ends, which lost 0 bases and 5 bases, there was a span of 7 bases. Germline values: CDR1 MNHNS, CDR2 SASEGT. The CDR3 has 13 amino acids.